This T cell receptor (beta chain) stems from a study of regulatory T cells in long-lasting Graves disease. Turning to the study itself: Antithyroid drug use was under 3 months in newly diagnosed Graves' patients. Study-wide findings and caveats: TCR diversity was lower in persistent Graves' patients (versus newly diagnosed ones).

The time point was: newly diagnosed GD, antithyroid drugs for less than 3 months. Scientists built the TCR library using RNA that was extracted from PBMCs. The patient group derived from an endocrinology department in Xi'an, China. This clonotype was detected ten times or more. What it binds is not known. Germline-derived CDR1 and CDR2 are ENHRY and SYGVKD. The CDR3 is made up of 15 amino acids. Trimming cost V 4 bases and J 0 bases, with 12 bases left between them. iRepertoire HTBI primers and Arm-PCR of CDR3 regions built TCR beta libraries. TCRdb reprocessed the multiplex PCR reads with MiXCR, giving one entry per CDR3 protein. In the table there are 200,000 to 300,000 distinct CDR3 sequences, around 21% of which are singletons.

This specimen was peripheral blood mononuclear cells (PBMCs), taken at new diagnosis, from a patient treated with antithyroid drugs. This chain uses TRBV10-3 with TRBJ1-1; D call uncertain. The clonotype originates from a female donor with Graves disease. The CDR3 region is CAISGMARLNTEAFF. Here the CDR3 DNA reads TGTGCCATCAGTGGAATGGCAAGGTTGAACACTGAAGCTTTCTTT.